This TCR beta chain was sequenced for a study of shared clonotypes between healthy human individuals. Points from the study as a whole: Among non-shared clonotypes, generation probabilities were lower than among those shared by all four donors.

Turning to this clone: Its antigen is currently unknown.

CDR3 size: 12 residues. Trimming took 2 bases from V and 3 from J, leaving 4 bases between them. Germline V CDR1 and CDR2: LGHNT, FRNRAP. Some clones are missing from TCRdb's copy, which holds only in-frame ones; the method was immunoSEQ multiplex PCR. The sample holds roughly 1,500,000 clones; under 99% are singletons and the top ten take about 0.42%. The clonotype was recovered from a man aged 25 to 40 in good health. Sample: naive CD4+ T cells sorted from blood. This sample's subset: CD45RA+ positively selected. The chain joins TRBV12-5 to TRBJ1-2; D is ambiguous. The CDR3 reads CASGLFDYGYTF. The DNA for the CDR3 is TGTGCTAGTGGTTTGTTCGACTATGGCTACACCTTC.